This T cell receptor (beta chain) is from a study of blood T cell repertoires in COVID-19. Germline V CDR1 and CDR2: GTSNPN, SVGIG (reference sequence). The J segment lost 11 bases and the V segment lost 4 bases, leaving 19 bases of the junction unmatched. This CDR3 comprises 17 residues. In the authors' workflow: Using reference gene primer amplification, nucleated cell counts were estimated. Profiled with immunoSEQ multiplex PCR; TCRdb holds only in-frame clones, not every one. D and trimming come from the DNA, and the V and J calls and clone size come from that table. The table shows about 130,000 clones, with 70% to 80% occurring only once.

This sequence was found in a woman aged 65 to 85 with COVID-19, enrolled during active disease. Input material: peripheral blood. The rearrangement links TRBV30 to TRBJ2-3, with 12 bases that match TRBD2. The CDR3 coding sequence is TGTGCCTGGAACACCCGGGCTAGCGGGGGGGCCCCCAGGGGGCAGTATTTT. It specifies CAWNTRASGGAPRGQYF.